This is a list of T cell receptor beta chains from one sample in a study of blood T cell repertoires in COVID-19. TCRdb's table, derived via immunoSEQ multiplex PCR, lists solely in-frame clones and lacks some. The table includes 500,000 or so clones, roughly nine tenths detected once. Specimen: PBMCs or T cells enriched from blood (not recorded which). The receptors originated from a woman younger than 30 who had recovered from COVID-19. CDR3s include the opening cysteine and the closing phenylalanine or tryptophan. Each record gives: clone size, V gene, J gene, D gene, CDR3 protein, CDR3 DNA. A D gene is named only where the DNA matches it firmly. Clone size is not always given. Where it is, it says once, few, many or a class for expanded clones.

abundance: .; v_gene: TRBV5-4; j_gene: TRBJ2-4; d_gene: TRBD2; CDR3aa: CASSLTGGLAKNIQYF; CDR3nt: TGTGCCAGCAGCTTGACGGGGGGTCTAGCCAAAAACATTCAGTACTTC
abundance: .; v_gene: TRBV18; j_gene: TRBJ2-4; d_gene: TRBD2; CDR3aa: CASSPSLTSGSIAKNIQYF; CDR3nt: TGTGCCAGCTCACCAAGTTTAACTAGCGGGTCGATAGCCAAAAACATTCAGTACTTC
abundance: .; v_gene: TRBV12-3/TRBV12-4; j_gene: TRBJ1-1; d_gene: .; CDR3aa: CASTTGSPQPFF; CDR3nt: TGTGCCAGCACCACAGGGTCCCCCCAGCCTTTCTTT
abundance: once; v_gene: TRBV19; j_gene: TRBJ2-1; d_gene: TRBD2; CDR3aa: CASSPRLAVYNEQFF; CDR3nt: TGTGCCAGTAGTCCCCGACTAGCGGTTTACAATGAGCAGTTCTTC
abundance: .; v_gene: TRBV27; j_gene: TRBJ2-5; d_gene: .; CDR3aa: CASSPSGGPIETQYF; CDR3nt: TGTGCCAGCAGTCCCTCAGGGGGGCCCATCGAGACCCAGTACTTC
abundance: .; v_gene: TRBV7-2; j_gene: TRBJ1-5; d_gene: TRBD1; CDR3aa: CASSLAGTANQPQHF; CDR3nt: TGTGCCAGCAGCTTAGCCGGGACAGCTAATCAGCCCCAGCATTTT
abundance: .; v_gene: TRBV5-8; j_gene: TRBJ1-2; d_gene: .; CDR3aa: CASSPLQGGYGYTF; CDR3nt: TGTGCCAGCAGCCCCCTTCAGGGAGGGTATGGCTACACCTTC
abundance: .; v_gene: TRBV7-2; j_gene: TRBJ1-2; d_gene: .; CDR3aa: CASSLDGTEGGYTF; CDR3nt: TGTGCCAGCAGCTTAGATGGCACGGAGGGCGGCTACACCTTC
abundance: .; v_gene: TRBV7-8; j_gene: TRBJ1-2; d_gene: TRBD1; CDR3aa: CASSLVGQVYGYTF; CDR3nt: TGTGCCAGCAGCTTAGTCGGACAGGTCTATGGCTACACCTTC
abundance: .; v_gene: TRBV5-5; j_gene: TRBJ2-6; d_gene: .; CDR3aa: CASRSDSGANVLTF; CDR3nt: TGTGCCAGCAGGAGTGACTCTGGGGCCAACGTCCTGACTTTC
abundance: .; v_gene: TRBV6-5; j_gene: TRBJ1-1; d_gene: TRBD1; CDR3aa: CASSYSLPGTGEKAFF; CDR3nt: TGTGCCAGCAGTTACTCGTTACCCGGGACAGGGGAGAAAGCTTTCTTT
abundance: .; v_gene: TRBV28; j_gene: TRBJ1-1; d_gene: .; CDR3aa: CASSLAGGRESSTEAFF; CDR3nt: TGTGCCAGCAGTTTAGCGGGGGGGAGGGAGTCGAGCACTGAAGCTTTCTTT
abundance: .; v_gene: TRBV6-6; j_gene: TRBJ2-6; d_gene: .; CDR3aa: CASSHKNPLIISGANVLTF; CDR3nt: TGTGCCAGCAGTCATAAAAATCCTTTAATTATCTCTGGGGCCAACGTCCTGACTTTC
abundance: .; v_gene: TRBV10-3; j_gene: TRBJ1-2; d_gene: .; CDR3aa: CAISERGDRDGYTF; CDR3nt: TGTGCCATCAGTGAGCGGGGGGACCGGGATGGCTACACCTTC
abundance: .; v_gene: TRBV5-1; j_gene: TRBJ1-1; d_gene: .; CDR3aa: CASSFDTDAGAFF; CDR3nt: TGCGCCAGCAGCTTCGACACAGATGCTGGAGCTTTCTTT
abundance: .; v_gene: TRBV5-1; j_gene: TRBJ1-2; d_gene: TRBD1; CDR3aa: CASSPARQGHGYTF; CDR3nt: TGCGCCAGCAGCCCGGCTCGACAGGGCCATGGCTACACCTTC
abundance: .; v_gene: TRBV19; j_gene: TRBJ1-2; d_gene: TRBD1; CDR3aa: CASSFAGDRSNYGYTF; CDR3nt: TGTGCCAGTAGTTTCGCAGGGGACAGGTCCAACTATGGCTACACCTTC
abundance: few; v_gene: TRBV7-9; j_gene: TRBJ1-6; d_gene: TRBD1; CDR3aa: CASSSTQGDSPLHF; CDR3nt: TGTGCCAGCAGCTCTACTCAGGGGGATTCACCCCTCCACTTT
abundance: .; v_gene: TRBV15; j_gene: TRBJ1-2; d_gene: TRBD1; CDR3aa: CATSRGIQGPENGYTF; CDR3nt: TGTGCCACCAGCAGAGGCATACAGGGGCCAGAGAATGGCTACACCTTC
abundance: .; v_gene: TRBV27; j_gene: TRBJ2-7; d_gene: .; CDR3aa: CASSLREGRWYEQYF; CDR3nt: TGTGCCAGCAGTCTCCGAGAGGGCAGGTGGTACGAGCAGTACTTC
abundance: .; v_gene: TRBV7-8; j_gene: TRBJ2-5; d_gene: TRBD2; CDR3aa: CASSLGGTSAQETQYF; CDR3nt: TGTGCCAGCAGCTTAGGTGGGACTAGCGCACAAGAGACCCAGTACTTC
abundance: .; v_gene: TRBV3-1/TRBV3-2; j_gene: TRBJ2-7; d_gene: .; CDR3aa: CASGRSYEQYF; CDR3nt: TGTGCCAGCGGGCGCTCTTACGAGCAGTACTTC